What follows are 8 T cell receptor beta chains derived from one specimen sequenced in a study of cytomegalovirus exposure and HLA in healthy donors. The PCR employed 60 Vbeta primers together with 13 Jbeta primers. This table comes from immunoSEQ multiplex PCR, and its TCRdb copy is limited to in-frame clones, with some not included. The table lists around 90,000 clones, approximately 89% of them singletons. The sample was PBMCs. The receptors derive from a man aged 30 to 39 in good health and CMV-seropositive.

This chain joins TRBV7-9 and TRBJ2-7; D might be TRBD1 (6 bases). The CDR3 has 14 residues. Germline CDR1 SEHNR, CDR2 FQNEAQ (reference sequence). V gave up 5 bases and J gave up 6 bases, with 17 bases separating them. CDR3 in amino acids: CASSPLSWGLEQYF. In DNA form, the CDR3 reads TGTGCCAGCAGCCCCCTCAGCTGGGGGCTCGAGCAGTACTTC.

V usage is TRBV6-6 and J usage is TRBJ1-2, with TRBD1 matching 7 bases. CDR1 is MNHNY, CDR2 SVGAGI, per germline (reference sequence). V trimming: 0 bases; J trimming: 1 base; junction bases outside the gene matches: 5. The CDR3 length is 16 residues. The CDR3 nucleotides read TGTGCCAGCAGTTACTCTGGGACAGTAAGTAACTATGGCTACACCTTC. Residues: CASSYSGTVSNYGYTF.

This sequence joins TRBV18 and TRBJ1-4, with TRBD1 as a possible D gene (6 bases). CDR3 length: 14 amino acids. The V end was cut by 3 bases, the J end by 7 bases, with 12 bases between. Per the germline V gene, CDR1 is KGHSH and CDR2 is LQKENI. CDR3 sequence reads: CASSPDRTGEKLFF. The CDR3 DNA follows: TGTGCCAGCTCACCCGACAGGACCGGTGAAAAACTGTTTTTT.

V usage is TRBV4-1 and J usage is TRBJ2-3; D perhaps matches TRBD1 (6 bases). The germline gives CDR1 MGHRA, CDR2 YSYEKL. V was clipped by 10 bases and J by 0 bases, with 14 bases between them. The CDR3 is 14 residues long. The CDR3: CATTFDRSTDTQYF. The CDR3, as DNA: TGCGCCACCACCTTCGACAGGAGCACAGATACGCAGTATTTT.

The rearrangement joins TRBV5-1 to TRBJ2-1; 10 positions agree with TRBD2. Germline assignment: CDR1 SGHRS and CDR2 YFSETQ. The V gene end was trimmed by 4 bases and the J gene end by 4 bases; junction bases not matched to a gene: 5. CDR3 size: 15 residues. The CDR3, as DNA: TGCGCCAGCAGCCCTGTAGCGGGAGGTTACAATGAGCAGTTCTTC. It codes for CASSPVAGGYNEQFF. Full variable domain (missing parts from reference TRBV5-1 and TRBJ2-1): KAGVTQTPRYLIKTRGQQVTLSCSPISGHRSVSWYQQTPGQGLQFLFEYFSETQRNKGNFPGRFSGRQFSNSRSEMNVSTLELGDSALYLCASSPVAGGYNEQFFGPGTRLTVL.

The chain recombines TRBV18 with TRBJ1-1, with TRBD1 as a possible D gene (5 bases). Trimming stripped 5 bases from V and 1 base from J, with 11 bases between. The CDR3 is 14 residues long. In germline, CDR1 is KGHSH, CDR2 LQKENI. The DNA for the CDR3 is TGTGCCAGCTCAGACAGCAAGGAGAACACTGAAGCTTTCTTT. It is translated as CASSDSKENTEAFF.

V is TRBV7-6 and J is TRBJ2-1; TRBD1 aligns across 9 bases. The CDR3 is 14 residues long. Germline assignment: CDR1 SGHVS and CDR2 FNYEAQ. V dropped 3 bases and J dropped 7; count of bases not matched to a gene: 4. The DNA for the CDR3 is TGTGCCAGCAGCTTGGACAGGGGATGGAATGAGCAGTTCTTC. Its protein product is CASSLDRGWNEQFF.

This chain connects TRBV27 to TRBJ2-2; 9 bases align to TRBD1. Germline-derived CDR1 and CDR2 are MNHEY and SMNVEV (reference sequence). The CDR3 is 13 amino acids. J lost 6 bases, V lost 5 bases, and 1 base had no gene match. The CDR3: CASSGTGPGELFF. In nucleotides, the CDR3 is TGTGCCAGCAGTGGGACAGGGCCCGGGGAGCTGTTTTTT.